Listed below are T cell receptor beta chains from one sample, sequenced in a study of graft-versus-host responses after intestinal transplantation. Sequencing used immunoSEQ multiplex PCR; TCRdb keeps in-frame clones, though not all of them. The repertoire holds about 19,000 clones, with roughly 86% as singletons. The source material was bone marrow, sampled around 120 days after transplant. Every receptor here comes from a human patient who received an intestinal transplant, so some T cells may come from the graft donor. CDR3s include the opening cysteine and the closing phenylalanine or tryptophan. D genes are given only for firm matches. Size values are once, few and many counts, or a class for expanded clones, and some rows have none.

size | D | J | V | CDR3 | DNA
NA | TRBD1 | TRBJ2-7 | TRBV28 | CASSPPGQEIYEQYF | TGTGCCAGCAGTCCGCCGGGACAGGAGATCTACGAGCAGTACTTC
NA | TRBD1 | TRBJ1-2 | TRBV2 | CASSGQGGGGYTF | TGTGCCAGCAGTGGACAGGGGGGTGGTGGCTACACCTTC
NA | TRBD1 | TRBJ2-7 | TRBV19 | CASSPTGGSGIYEQYF | TGTGCCAGTAGTCCGACAGGGGGAAGCGGTATTTACGAGCAGTACTTC
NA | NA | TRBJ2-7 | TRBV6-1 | CASSTSTGQDEQYF | TGTGCCAGCAGTACATCGACAGGCCAGGACGAGCAGTACTTC
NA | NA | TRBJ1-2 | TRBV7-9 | CASSLGPDYGYTF | TGTGCCAGCAGCTTAGGACCTGACTATGGCTACACCTTC
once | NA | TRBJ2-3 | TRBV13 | CASSLFADTQYF | TGTGCCAGCAGCTTATTTGCAGATACGCAGTATTTT
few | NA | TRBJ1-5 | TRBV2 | CASSPSAGRGQPQHF | TGTGCCAGCAGTCCTTCGGCAGGGCGAGGCCAGCCCCAGCATTTT
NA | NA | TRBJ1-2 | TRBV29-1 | CSVDGGNGYTF | TGCAGCGTTGACGGTGGGAATGGCTACACCTTC
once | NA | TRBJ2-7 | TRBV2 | CASSERWSSYEQYF | TGTGCCAGCAGTGAAAGGTGGAGCTCCTACGAGCAGTACTTC
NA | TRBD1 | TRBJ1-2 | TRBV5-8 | CASSLGTGARGYTF | TGTGCCAGCAGCTTGGGCACAGGGGCGCGGGGCTACACCTTC
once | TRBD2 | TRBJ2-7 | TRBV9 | CASSVAGTSGRAYGEQYF | TGTGCCAGCAGCGTAGCCGGGACTAGCGGGAGGGCCTATGGGGAGCAGTACTTC
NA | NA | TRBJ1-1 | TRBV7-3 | CASSPAAGGAFF | TGTGCCAGCAGCCCCGCGGCCGGAGGAGCTTTCTTT
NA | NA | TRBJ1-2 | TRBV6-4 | CASSAKPSHGKIYGYTF | TGTGCCAGCAGTGCCAAGCCCTCACACGGAAAGATCTATGGCTACACCTTC
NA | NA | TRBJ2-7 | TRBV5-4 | CASSPGGRSDHEQYF | TGTGCCAGCAGCCCTGGGGGGAGGTCCGACCACGAGCAGTACTTC
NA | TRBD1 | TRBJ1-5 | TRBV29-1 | CSAWTGYSNQPQHF | TGCAGCGCTTGGACAGGTTATAGCAATCAGCCCCAGCATTTT
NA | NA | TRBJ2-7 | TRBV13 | CASRHKGQEKPEQYF | TGTGCCAGCAGACACAAGGGACAAGAAAAACCCGAGCAGTACTTC
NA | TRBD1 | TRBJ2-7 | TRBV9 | CASSFRDRSSYEQYF | TGTGCCAGCAGCTTCCGGGACAGGAGCTCCTACGAGCAGTACTTC
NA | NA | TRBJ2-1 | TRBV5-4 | CASSLVRSGRGGNEQFF | TGTGCCAGCAGCTTGGTTCGGTCCGGGAGAGGCGGCAATGAGCAGTTCTTC
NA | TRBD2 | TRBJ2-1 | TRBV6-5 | CASSLIAGGPDEQFF | TGTGCCAGCAGCCTTATAGCGGGAGGGCCAGATGAGCAGTTCTTC
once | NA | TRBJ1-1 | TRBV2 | CASRGGTLGTEAFF | TGTGCCAGCAGGGGTGGCACCTTGGGCACTGAAGCTTTCTTT
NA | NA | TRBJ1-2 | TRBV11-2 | CASSLVSGERGYGYTF | TGTGCCAGCAGCTTAGTCTCAGGGGAAAGGGGCTATGGCTACACCTTC
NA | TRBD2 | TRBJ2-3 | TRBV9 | CASSTAGTSGTDTQYF | TGTGCCAGCAGCACAGCCGGGACTAGCGGAACAGATACGCAGTATTTT
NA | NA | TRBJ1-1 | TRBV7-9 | CASSLVRDEAFF | TGTGCCAGCAGCTTAGTTCGTGATGAAGCTTTCTTT
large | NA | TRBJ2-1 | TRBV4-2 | CASSQGWSAARWDSYNEQFF | TGTGCCAGCAGCCAAGGTTGGTCAGCCGCCAGGTGGGACTCCTACAATGAGCAGTTCTTC
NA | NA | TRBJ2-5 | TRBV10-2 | CASSTGWHGETQYF | TGCGCCAGCTCCACAGGCTGGCATGGAGAGACCCAGTACTTC
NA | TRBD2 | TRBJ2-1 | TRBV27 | CASSITSGRYNEQFF | TGTGCCAGCAGTATAACTAGCGGGAGATACAATGAGCAGTTCTTC
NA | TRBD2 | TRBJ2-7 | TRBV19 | CASSTSSAGAQSF | TGTGCCAGTAGTACTTCATCAGCGGGAGCCCAGAGCTTC
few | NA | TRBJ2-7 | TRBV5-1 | CASSLASGRAYEQYF | TGCGCCAGCAGCTTGGCTTCAGGTCGCGCCTACGAGCAGTACTTC
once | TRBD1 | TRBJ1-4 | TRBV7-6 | CASSPGQGYEKLFF | TGTGCCAGCAGCCCTGGACAGGGCTATGAAAAACTGTTTTTT
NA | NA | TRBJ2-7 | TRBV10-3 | CAISVGYEQYF | TGTGCCATCAGTGTAGGGTACGAGCAGTACTTC
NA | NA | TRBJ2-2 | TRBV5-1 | CASSPTDSLHTGELFF | TGCGCCAGCAGCCCTACCGACAGTCTACACACCGGGGAGCTGTTTTTT
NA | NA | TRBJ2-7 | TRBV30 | CALGLAEQYF | TGTGCCCTAGGTCTCGCCGAGCAGTACTTC
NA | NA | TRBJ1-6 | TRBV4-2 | CASSQEDDWGVDNSPLHF | TGTGCCAGCAGCCAAGAAGATGATTGGGGAGTAGATAATTCACCCCTCCACTTT
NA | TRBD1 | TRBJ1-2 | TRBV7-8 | CASSFEGQGNGYTF | TGTGCCAGCAGCTTCGAGGGACAGGGGAATGGCTACACCTTC
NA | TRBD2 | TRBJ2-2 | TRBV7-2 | CASSLPWSGTNTGELFF | TGTGCCAGCAGCTTACCCTGGAGCGGGACGAACACCGGGGAGCTGTTTTTT
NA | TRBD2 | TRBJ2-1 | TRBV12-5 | CASGSRSGSGNEQFF | TGTGCTAGTGGTAGCCGGAGCGGGAGTGGGAATGAGCAGTTCTTC
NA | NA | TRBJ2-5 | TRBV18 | CASSPFPHSQETQYF | TGTGCCAGCTCACCATTCCCCCACAGCCAAGAGACCCAGTACTTC
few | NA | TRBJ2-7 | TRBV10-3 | CAIRRDGRREQYF | TGTGCCATCAGGCGGGACGGACGACGCGAGCAGTACTTC
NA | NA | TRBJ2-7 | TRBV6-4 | CASIGGPPYEQYF | TGTGCCAGCATTGGTGGGCCTCCCTACGAGCAGTACTTC
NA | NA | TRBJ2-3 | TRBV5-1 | CASSSFGGTSDTQYF | TGCGCCAGCAGCTCCTTCGGGGGCACTTCGGATACGCAGTATTTT
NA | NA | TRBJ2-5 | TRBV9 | CASSVALAETQYF | TGTGCCAGCAGCGTAGCCCTAGCAGAGACCCAGTACTTC
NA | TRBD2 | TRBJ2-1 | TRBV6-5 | CASKLRRETYNEQFF | TGTGCCAGCAAATTGAGGCGGGAGACCTACAATGAGCAGTTCTTC
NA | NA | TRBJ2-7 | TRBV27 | CASSSGVRYEQYF | TGTGCCAGCAGTTCAGGCGTTCGCTACGAGCAGTACTTC
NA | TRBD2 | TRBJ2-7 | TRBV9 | CASSAPGLAGQYF | TGTGCCAGCAGTGCCCCGGGACTAGCAGGGCAGTACTTC
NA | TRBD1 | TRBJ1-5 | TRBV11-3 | CASSSRGNGNQPQHF | TGTGCCAGCAGCTCCAGGGGGAATGGCAATCAGCCCCAGCATTTT
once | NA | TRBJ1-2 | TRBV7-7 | CASSFNYGYTF | TGTGCTAGCAGCTTCAACTATGGCTACACCTTC
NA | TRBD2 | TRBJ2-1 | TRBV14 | CASSPGSGRALVNEQFF | TGTGCCAGCAGTCCAGGAAGCGGGAGGGCCCTAGTGAATGAGCAGTTCTTC
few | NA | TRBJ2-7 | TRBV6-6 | CASSYSGLDSSYEQYF | TGTGCCAGCAGTTACTCCGGGCTCGACAGCTCCTACGAGCAGTACTTC
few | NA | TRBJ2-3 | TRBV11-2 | CASSPRGGSTDTQYF | TGTGCCAGCAGCCCCAGGGGGGGAAGCACAGATACGCAGTATTTT